Below are 22 T cell receptor beta chains sequenced from a single sample in a study of human T cells and chemical hapten exposure. The sample's time point: pre-sensitization, week 0. Indicated treatment: therapeutic diphenylcyclopropenone sensitization with weekly scalp DPC. From the RACE reads, TCRdb called clonotypes with MiXCR, one entry per CDR3 protein. The repertoire holds some 39,000 distinct CDR3 sequences, with 7.5% to 8% as singletons. Sequencing used whole blood, obtained in connection with sensitization to the hapten diphenylcyclopropenone (DPC). These receptors came from a woman aged 50 to 60 with alopecia areata. Some clones in this sample may be carry-over from other donors' samples.

This clonotype was counted at least ten times. The chain is built from TRBV16 and TRBJ1-1, with TRBD1 matching 9 bases. The germline V gene encodes CDR1 KGHSY and CDR2 FQNENV. The CDR3 sequence is 15 residues long. The V segment lost 4 bases and the J segment 5 bases; nucleotides outside the gene matches: 8. CDR3 region: CASSPGQGKRTEAFF. The CDR3 region has the DNA TGTGCCAGCAGCCCAGGACAGGGGAAAAGGACTGAAGCTTTCTTT.

Here the CDR3 reads CASSLNPNTGELFF. CDR3 sequence (DNA): TGTGCCAGCAGCTTAAACCCGAACACCGGGGAGCTGTTTTTT. This sequence joins TRBV11-2 and TRBJ2-2; no firm D call. Germline loops: CDR1 SGHAT, CDR2 FQNNGV. Trimming cost V 2 bases and J 0 bases, with 4 bases left between them. The CDR3 loop spans 14 amino acids.

This clonotype was recorded a few times. The chain joins TRBV29-1 to TRBJ2-3; D not certain. V gave up 2 bases and J gave up 2 bases, with 8 bases separating them. Germline CDR1 is SQVTM and CDR2 is ANQGSEA. The CDR3 has 13 amino acids. The CDR3 DNA reads TGCAGCGTTGAAACGCAGGCCACAGATACGCAGTATTTT. This sequence encodes CSVETQATDTQYF.

This clonotype came up many times. The V and J genes are TRBV3-1 and TRBJ2-7, with TRBD2 identical over 11 bases. V shed 3 bases and J 4 bases; nucleotides not matched to a gene: 8. The CDR3 is 16 residues long. CDR1 and CDR2 (germline): LGHDT, YNNKEL (reference sequence). In DNA form, the CDR3 reads TGTGCCAGCAGCCAGGCCGGGACTAGCGGATTTTACGAGCAGTACTTC. It specifies CASSQAGTSGFYEQYF.

This clonotype was counted at least ten times. V gene TRBV28 combines with J gene TRBJ2-7, with D perhaps matching TRBD1 or TRBD2 (6 bases each). The CDR3 has 15 amino acids. Germline V gives CDR1 MDHEN, CDR2 SYDVKM. The ends were cut back, 7 bases at V and 1 base at J, with 17 bases in the middle. CDR3 residues: CASTPEGEGSYEQYF. The CDR3, as DNA: TGTGCCAGCACCCCGGAGGGGGAAGGATCCTACGAGCAGTACTTC.

This clonotype has a single count. This rearrangement joins TRBV7-2 to TRBJ2-5; D is tentatively TRBD1 or TRBD2 (5 bases each). CDR3 length: 14 amino acids. Deletions cut 5 bases from V and 2 bases from J, with 12 bases between. Germline loops: CDR1 SGHTA, CDR2 FQGNSA. CDR3 region: CASSVGRRQETQYF. The CDR3 DNA sequence: TGTGCCAGCAGCGTGGGACGGCGACAAGAGACCCAGTACTTC.

The table lists this clonotype with a few counts. The genes are TRBV4-3 and TRBJ2-5; D gene ambiguous. Between the trimmed V and J ends, which lost 4 bases and 1 base, there was a span of 13 bases. This CDR3 is 15 amino acids long. Per germline, CDR1 LGHNA and CDR2 YSLEER. The CDR3 reads CASSLLMGPQETQYF. In nucleotides, the CDR3 is TGCGCCAGCAGCCTCCTGATGGGTCCCCAAGAGACCCAGTACTTC.

This clonotype was counted ten times or more. The CDR3 is CASRDRGQDGYTF. As DNA, the CDR3 is TGTGCCAGTAGAGACAGGGGGCAGGATGGCTACACCTTC. V is TRBV19 and J is TRBJ1-2, with TRBD1 identical over 10 bases. CDR3 length: 13 amino acids. V lost 6 bases, J lost 6 bases, and 4 bases stayed unmatched. Germline V lookup: CDR1 LNHDA, CDR2 SQIVND (reference sequence).

The chain uses TRBV7-3 and TRBJ2-1; D gene ambiguous. V lost 1 base and J lost 6, with 10 bases in between. The CDR3 is 14 residues long. CDR1 and CDR2 from the germline V gene are SGHTA and FQGTGA. The CDR3 is CASSLNPLTNEQFF. CDR3 DNA sequence: TGTGCCAGCAGCTTAAACCCACTGACCAATGAGCAGTTCTTC.

This clonotype came up many times. The V and J genes are TRBV6-5 and TRBJ1-6, with 8 nucleotides matching TRBD1. The CDR3 is 15 amino acids. CDR1 and CDR2 (germline): MNHEY, SVGAGI. Germline trimming cut 4 bases from V and 6 bases from J; bases unmatched to any gene: 5. The CDR3 loop reads CASSSGQGPNSPLHF. In DNA, the CDR3 is TGTGCCAGCAGTTCTGGACAGGGTCCTAATTCACCCCTCCACTTT.

This clonotype was recorded at least ten times. CDR3 sequence: CASSGGPPYNEQFF. DNA of the CDR3: TGTGCCAGCAGCGGGGGCCCCCCCTACAATGAGCAGTTCTTC. The chain links TRBV11-2 to TRBJ2-1; weak D call: TRBD1 (6 bases). The CDR3 runs to 14 residues. Germline CDR1 SGHAT, CDR2 FQNNGV. V lost 5 bases and J lost 2, with 10 bases in between.

This clonotype appeared many times. The chain links TRBV5-1 to TRBJ2-1, with TRBD1 identical over 8 bases. Trimming cost V 0 bases and J 7 bases; bases outside gene matches: 9. CDR3 length: 16 residues. Germline CDR1 is SGHRS and CDR2 is YFSETQ. Here the CDR3 DNA reads TGCGCCAGCAGCTTGGCCAGTCAGGGGGCGGGGAATGAGCAGTTCTTC. This encodes CASSLASQGAGNEQFF.

This clonotype was seen ten or more times. This chain links TRBV7-3 with TRBJ2-1, with 9 nucleotides matching TRBD2. V gave up 4 bases and J gave up 1 base; unmatched junction bases: 8. CDR1 and CDR2 (germline): SGHTA, FQGTGA. This CDR3 is built from 17 residues. The DNA for the CDR3 is TGTGCCAGCAGCTCCGAGATTAGCGGGAGTTCCTACAATGAGCAGTTCTTC. It translates to CASSSEISGSSYNEQFF.

This clonotype came up many times. The chain employs TRBV28 and TRBJ2-2; D is unresolved. The CDR3 is 13 amino acids. The V gene lost 6 bases and the J gene lost 1 base, with 6 bases spanning the gap. The V gene's germline CDR1 is MDHEN and CDR2 SYDVKM. Written as DNA, the CDR3 is TGTGCCAGCAGGACGGGGAACACCGGGGAGCTGTTTTTT. The encoded protein is CASRTGNTGELFF.

This clonotype has ten or more counts. The chain carries TRBV20-1 and TRBJ1-3; D unresolved. The CDR3 has 14 amino acids. Germline V CDR1 and CDR2: DFQATT, SNEGSKA (reference sequence). V lost 5 bases, J lost 0 bases, and 11 bases lay in between. CDR3 coding DNA: TGCAGTGCTTCGCACCCGAGCTCTGGAAACACCATATATTTT. This sequence encodes CSASHPSSGNTIYF.

In its sample, this clonotype was seen many times. This rearrangement joins TRBV6-5 to TRBJ2-1, with D unclear. Trimming left V 2 bases short and J 5 bases short, with 10 bases between. The CDR3 is 14 residues long. Germline CDR1 reads MNHEY; CDR2 reads SVGAGI. The CDR3 nucleotides are TGTGCCAGCAGTTACACCCGAGGAAACAATGAGCAGTTCTTC. Its protein is CASSYTRGNNEQFF.

In its sample, this clonotype was seen many times. The chain's CDR3 is CSVPTSGRYNEQFF. The CDR3 nucleotides are TGCAGCGTCCCCACTAGCGGGAGGTACAATGAGCAGTTCTTC. This chain links TRBV29-1 with TRBJ2-1; 12 nucleotides match TRBD2. In germline, CDR1 is SQVTM, CDR2 ANQGSEA. V shed 6 bases, J shed 4 bases, and the junction held 4 bases outside the gene matches. The CDR3 extends over 14 amino acids.

The chain has TRBV28 and TRBJ1-6; D is undetermined. CDR3 size: 14 residues. From germline, CDR1 is MDHEN and CDR2 SYDVKM. Deletions cut 3 bases from V and 15 bases from J, with 18 bases between. CDR3 DNA: TGTGCCAGCAGTTTTGACCCGGGAGCGGCGGTCCTCCACTTT. It codes for CASSFDPGAAVLHF.

This clonotype was counted ten times or more. V is TRBV2 and J is TRBJ2-3; 11 bases map to TRBD1. Germline V gene data show CDR1 as SNHLY and CDR2 as FYNNEI. There are 15 residues in the CDR3. The V segment lost 4 bases and the J segment 5 bases; nucleotides outside the gene matches: 5. The chain's CDR3 is CASSARTGGQDTQYF. Here the CDR3 DNA reads TGTGCCAGCAGTGCCCGGACAGGGGGCCAAGATACGCAGTATTTT.

In this sample, this clonotype turned up many times. The chain is built from TRBV6-6 and TRBJ1-1; D remains unclear. Looked up from germline, CDR1 is MNHNY and CDR2 is SVGAGI (reference sequence). This CDR3 region has 14 residues. V shed 2 bases and J shed 6 bases, with 13 bases lying between them. The CDR3 nucleotides are TGTGCCAGCAGTTACCCGGCGGTGGGGTCTGAAGCTTTCTTT. Protein sequence: CASSYPAVGSEAFF.

This clonotype was counted at least ten times. The chain carries TRBV30 and TRBJ2-3; no firm D call. Trimming took 1 base from V and 2 from J, leaving 10 bases between them. The germline CDR1 and CDR2 sequences are GTSNPN and SVGIG (reference sequence). The CDR3 is 14 amino acids. The CDR3: CAWSEGIVTDTQYF. In nucleotides, the CDR3 is TGTGCCTGGAGTGAAGGGATCGTCACAGATACGCAGTATTTT.

CDR3 in DNA: TGTGCCAGCAGCGTTGGACTCCGCGACTACGAGCAGTACTTC. Amino acid sequence: CASSVGLRDYEQYF. The chain uses TRBV9 and TRBJ2-7, with D possibly being TRBD2 (5 bases). Germline-derived CDR1 and CDR2 are SGDLS and YYNGEE. The CDR3 length is 14 residues. V lost 2 bases and J 3 bases, leaving 12 bases between the germline ends. Based on the CDR3 plus reference TRBV9 and TRBJ2-7, the full variable domain is DSGVTQTPKHLITATGQRVTLRCSPRSGDLSVYWYQQSLDQGLQFLIQYYNGEERAKGNILERFSAQQFPDLHSELNLSSLELGDSALYFCASSVGLRDYEQYFGPGTRLTVT.